Below, 23 T cell receptor beta chains from the same sample are listed, as sequenced in a study of identical twins. TCRdb called the 5' RACE reads again in MiXCR, with one record for every CDR3 protein. The sample records more than 1.5 million distinct CDR3 sequences, under 35% being singletons. Sequencing used cord blood. These receptors were obtained from a newborn girl in good health.

The chain links TRBV2 to TRBJ2-3; the D is unclear. Trimming took 3 bases from V and 0 from J, leaving 19 bases between them. This CDR3 contains 18 residues. Germline lookup yields CDR1 SNHLY and CDR2 FYNNEI. CDR3 nucleotide sequence: TGTGCCAGCAGTGATCCAACTGCTACCCGCCCTAGCACAGATACGCAGTATTTT. Amino acids: CASSDPTATRPSTDTQYF. Combining the CDR3 with reference TRBV2 and TRBJ2-3 gives the whole variable domain EPEVTQTPSHQVTQMGQEVILRCVPISNHLYFYWYRQILGQKVEFLVSFYNNEISEKSEIFDDQFSVERPDGSNFTLKIRSTKLEDSAMYFCASSDPTATRPSTDTQYFGPGTRLTVL.

In this sample, this clonotype turned up a few times. The rearrangement uses TRBV20-1 and TRBJ2-1; 8 bases agree with TRBD2. Trimming took 5 bases from V and 5 from J; bases not matched to a gene: 14. The CDR3 length is 16 residues. Germline V lookup: CDR1 DFQATT, CDR2 SNEGSKA (reference sequence). CDR3 DNA sequence: TGCAGTGCTTTACTACTAGCGGAGGTTTCCAACAATGAGCAGTTCTTC. Translated: CSALLLAEVSNNEQFF.

The rearrangement joins TRBV12-3 or TRBV12-4 to TRBJ2-5, with 7 bases lining up with TRBD2. TRBJ2-7 explains the end of the DNA better; the J call may be wrong. The CDR3 is 12 amino acids. This CDR3 reads CASSGGTDEQYF. DNA of the CDR3: TGTGCCAGCAGCGGGGGGACGGACGAGCAGTACTTC.

This clonotype was observed a handful of times. This chain uses TRBV28 with TRBJ1-5; D remains unclear. Per the germline V gene, CDR1 is MDHEN and CDR2 is SYDVKM. Trimming shortened V by 1 base and J by 1 base, and 8 bases separated the two germline ends. The CDR3 extends over 15 amino acids. CDR3 bases: TGTGCCAGCAGTTTATACGGGAGGAGCAATCAGCCCCAGCATTTT. Translated: CASSLYGRSNQPQHF.

This clonotype was observed at least ten times. The rearrangement links TRBV12-3 or TRBV12-4 to TRBJ2-3, with D uncertain. The CDR3 extends over 12 amino acids. Trimming removed 3 bases from V and 9 bases from J, with 10 bases in between. The CDR3 DNA is TGTGCCAGCAGTTTGTGGCGGTCAACGCAGTATTTT. Its translation is CASSLWRSTQYF.

The rearrangement joins TRBV29-1 to TRBJ2-3, with 9 bases identical to TRBD1. V lost 5 bases, J lost 1 base, and 7 bases stayed unmatched. CDR1 is SQVTM, CDR2 ANQGSEA, per germline. This CDR3 spans 15 amino acids. CDR3 coding DNA: TGCAGCGTTTCGTTGGGACAGGGAGGCACAGATACGCAGTATTTT. Translation: CSVSLGQGGTDTQYF.

This clonotype has just a few counts. V and J are TRBV3-1 and TRBJ2-1; the D call may be TRBD1 or TRBD2 (5 bases each). Germline V gives CDR1 LGHDT, CDR2 YNNKEL (reference sequence). This CDR3 is built from 15 residues. Trimming removed 4 bases from V and 8 bases from J, with 18 bases in between. The CDR3: CASSPMPGAGHEQFF. In DNA form, the CDR3 reads TGTGCCAGCAGCCCGATGCCCGGGGCCGGTCATGAGCAGTTCTTC.

This chain joins TRBV11-2 and TRBJ1-2; D is ambiguous. The CDR3 contains 16 residues. V was cut by 4 bases and J by 4 bases, with 19 bases left in between. Germline V gives CDR1 SGHAT, CDR2 FQNNGV. The CDR3 loop reads CASSSIKTYRTYGYTF. In DNA form, the CDR3 reads TGTGCCAGCAGCTCCATTAAGACCTACCGCACCTATGGCTACACCTTC.

Note on this clonotype: This sequence may be a read error, since a much larger clone differs from it by one base. CDR3 sequence: CASSFRSGDVLLLQTQYF. The CDR3 DNA follows: TGCGCCAGCAGCTTCCGATCAGGGGACGTCCTCTTGCTTCAGACCCAGTACTTC. The chain combines TRBV5-1 with TRBJ2-5, with D possibly matching TRBD1 (6 bases). V was cut by 2 bases and J by 6 bases, with 26 bases left in between. Per germline, CDR1 SGHRS and CDR2 YFSETQ. The CDR3 sequence is 18 residues long. The entire variable domain, with the rest obtained from reference TRBV5-1 and TRBJ2-5, is as follows: KAGVTQTPRYLIKTRGQQVTLSCSPISGHRSVSWYQQTPGQGLQFLFEYFSETQRNKGNFPGRFSGRQFSNSRSEMNVSTLELGDSALYLCASSFRSGDVLLLQTQYFGPGTRLLVL.

The gene calls are TRBV12-1 and TRBJ2-2; TRBD2 is the table's D call, not checked against the DNA. TRBV12-1 corresponds to a pseudogene. The CDR3 loop spans 16 amino acids. The CDR3 here is CASNLRTSGSNGELFF. CDR3 coding DNA: TGTGCCAGCAACCTTCGGACTAGCGGGAGTAACGGGGAGCTGTTTTTT.

This clonotype showed up just a few times. This chain joins TRBV7-9 and TRBJ2-5; 12 positions agree with TRBD1. CDR1 is SEHNR, CDR2 FQNEAQ, per germline (reference sequence). Trimming removed 5 bases from V and 11 bases from J; junction bases left unmatched: 12. This CDR3 has 15 amino acids. As DNA, the CDR3 is TGTGCCAGCAGCAAAGGGACAGGGGGCATGGATGAGCAGTACTTC. It translates to CASSKGTGGMDEQYF. The variable domain in full, with the rest retrieved from reference TRBV7-9 and TRBJ2-5, is DTGVSQNPRHKITKRGQNVTFRCDPISEHNRLYWYRQTLGQGPEFLTYFQNEAQLEKSRLLSDRFSAERPKGSFSTLEIQRTEQGDSAMYLCASSKGTGGMDEQYFGPGTRLLVL.

This rearrangement joins TRBV11-2 to TRBJ2-7; possible D gene TRBD2, 6 bases. Trimming took off 4 bases at V and 3 bases at J, with 16 bases between the two ends. This CDR3 is 15 amino acids long. Germline V CDR1 and CDR2: SGHAT, FQNNGV. This CDR3 is CASSSLGGIDYEQYF. The CDR3 nucleotides read TGTGCCAGCAGCTCCTTAGGAGGGATTGACTACGAGCAGTACTTC.

This clonotype was observed a few times. This rearrangement joins TRBV20-1 to TRBJ1-1; D not certain. V lost 0 bases, J lost 1 base, and 9 bases lay in between. The V gene's germline CDR1 is DFQATT and CDR2 SNEGSKA (reference sequence). The CDR3 is 14 amino acids. The DNA for the CDR3 is TGCAGTGCTAGAGATAAGATAGCGAACACTGAAGCTTTCTTT. Amino acids: CSARDKIANTEAFF.

This chain connects TRBV4-1 to TRBJ2-4, with 10 bases lining up with TRBD1. V gave up 6 bases and J gave up 1 base; unmatched junction bases: 9. The germline gives CDR1 MGHRA, CDR2 YSYEKL. The CDR3 covers 17 residues. CDR3 protein: CASSDPPGQGAKNIQYF. As DNA, the CDR3 is TGCGCCAGCAGTGACCCCCCGGGACAGGGGGCCAAAAACATTCAGTACTTC.

The J gene is TRBJ1-2, the V gene TRBV7-9, with D hard to call. Germline V gives CDR1 SEHNR, CDR2 FQNEAQ (reference sequence). Trimming took off 2 bases at V and 4 bases at J, with 8 bases between the two ends. The CDR3 is 13 residues long. The CDR3 spells CASSLYGPYGYTF. In nucleotides, the CDR3 is TGTGCCAGCAGCTTATATGGGCCCTATGGCTACACCTTC.

This clonotype was observed a few times. The V gene is TRBV3-1, the J gene TRBJ2-1; D gene uncertain. The CDR3 covers 13 residues. From germline, CDR1 is LGHDT and CDR2 YNNKEL (reference sequence). Trimming stripped 0 bases from V and 5 bases from J, with 5 bases between. The CDR3 is CASSQDLHNEQFF. The CDR3 DNA is TGTGCCAGCAGCCAAGACCTCCACAATGAGCAGTTCTTC.

This clonotype was seen only a few times. The rearrangement links TRBV3-1 to TRBJ1-4; 8 nucleotides line up with TRBD1. The V and J ends lost 1 base and 8 bases, in that order; junction bases with no gene match: 9. This CDR3 contains 16 residues. Germline V gene lookup returns CDR1 LGHDT and CDR2 YNNKEL (reference sequence). CDR3 loop: CASSQVHQGAREKLFF. The CDR3 coding sequence is TGTGCCAGCAGCCAAGTACATCAGGGGGCGCGGGAAAAACTGTTTTTT.

The table lists this clonotype with a few counts. The chain joins TRBV18 to TRBJ1-4; the match to TRBD1 covers 10 bases. V shed 4 bases and J 7 bases; nucleotides not matched to a gene: 6. CDR3 length: 15 residues. Germline-derived CDR1 and CDR2 are KGHSH and LQKENI. The CDR3 here is CASSQQGQGVEKLFF. CDR3 sequence (DNA): TGTGCCAGCTCACAACAAGGACAGGGGGTTGAAAAACTGTTTTTT. Looking up the rest from reference TRBV18 and TRBJ1-4 gives the full variable domain: NAGVMQNPRHLVRRRGQEARLRCSPMKGHSHVYWYRQLPEEGLKFMVYLQKENIIDESGMPKERFSAEFPKEGPSILRIQQVVRGDSAAYFCASSQQGQGVEKLFFGSGTQLSVL.

For the CDR3, the DNA is TGTGCCAGCAGTAGCCCCCCGGACAGGAGGTTCCATAGCAATCAGCCCCAGCATTTT. It specifies CASSSPPDRRFHSNQPQHF. The chain has TRBV28 and TRBJ1-5, with 7 positions matching TRBD1. Trimming took 5 bases from V and 0 from J; bases not matched to a gene: 16. The CDR3 loop spans 19 amino acids. In germline, CDR1 is MDHEN, CDR2 SYDVKM.

The genes are TRBV6-6 and TRBJ1-5; D is unresolved. Germline V gene data show CDR1 as MNHNY and CDR2 as SVGAGI (reference sequence). Trimming shortened V by 4 bases and J by 8 bases, and 15 bases separated the two germline ends. The length of the CDR3 is 14 residues. The CDR3 coding sequence is TGTGCCAGCAGTTTCCCCACCTTAGAGAAGCCCCAGCATTTT. Translating it yields CASSFPTLEKPQHF.

This clonotype turned up a few times. V gene TRBV6-5 combines with J gene TRBJ1-3, with D unresolved. Trimming removed 0 bases at V and 3 bases at J, with 6 bases between. The CDR3 covers 14 residues. In germline, CDR1 is MNHEY, CDR2 SVGAGI. The CDR3 protein is CASSYSNNGNTIYF. CDR3 nucleotides: TGTGCCAGCAGTTACTCGAACAATGGAAACACCATATATTTT.

A remark on this clonotype: A much larger clone differs from this one at a single base, so this may be a read error. This sequence joins TRBV14 and TRBJ2-5; 7 bases line up with TRBD2. The closer fit of TRBJ2-7 to the DNA end suggests the J call may be wrong. The CDR3 has 13 amino acids. Per germline, CDR1 SGHDN and CDR2 FVKESK. As DNA, the CDR3 is TGTGCCAGCAGCCAACTGCCGGGAGGCGAGCAGTACTTC. Its protein product is CASSQLPGGEQYF.

The rearrangement uses TRBV6-1 and TRBJ1-2; possibly TRBD1 for D (5 bases). Germline V gene data show CDR1 as MNHNS and CDR2 as SASEGT. This CDR3 contains 15 residues. V lost 0 bases to trimming and J lost 7 bases, with 15 bases between them. As DNA, the CDR3 is TGTGCCAGCAGTGAAGCGGAACAGGTCCGTTCTGGCTACACCTTC. Translated, it gives CASSEAEQVRSGYTF.